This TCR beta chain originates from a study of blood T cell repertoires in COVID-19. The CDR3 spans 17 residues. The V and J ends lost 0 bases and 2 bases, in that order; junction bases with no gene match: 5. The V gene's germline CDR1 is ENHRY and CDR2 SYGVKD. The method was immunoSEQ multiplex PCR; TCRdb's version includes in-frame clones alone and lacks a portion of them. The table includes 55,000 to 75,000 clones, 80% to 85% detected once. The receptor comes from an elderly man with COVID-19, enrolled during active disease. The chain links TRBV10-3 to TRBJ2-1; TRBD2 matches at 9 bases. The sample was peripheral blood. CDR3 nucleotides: TGTGCCATCAGTGAGTCTAGCGGGGGCCGCGCCTACAATGAGCAGTTCTTC. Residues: CAISESSGGRAYNEQFF.